This T cell receptor beta chain was documented in a study of blood T cell repertoires in COVID-19. Overall study context: From the United States, Italy and Spain came samples of acute and convalescent COVID-19.

Only in-frame clones appear in the TCRdb table, and some are missing; sequencing was by immunoSEQ multiplex PCR. The sample shows some 170,000 clones, 87% of them seen only once. The CDR3 consists of 15 residues. Germline V lookup: CDR1 SGDLS, CDR2 YYNGEE. Trimming cost V 3 bases and J 6 bases, with 18 bases left between them. Sequencing used peripheral blood. The chain recombines TRBV9 with TRBJ1-1, with D tentatively TRBD1 (6 bases). This receptor was taken from a woman between 45 and 65 years old with acute or convalescent COVID-19. As DNA, the CDR3 is TGTGCCAGCAGCGCGACAGGTTCCGGTTTATCTGAAGCTTTCTTT. As protein: CASSATGSGLSEAFF. The whole variable domain, filled in from reference TRBV9 and TRBJ1-1, reads DSGVTQTPKHLITATGQRVTLRCSPRSGDLSVYWYQQSLDQGLQFLIQYYNGEERAKGNILERFSAQQFPDLHSELNLSSLELGDSALYFCASSATGSGLSEAFFGQGTRLTVV.